This T cell receptor (beta chain) was identified during a study of T cells in Graves' hyperthyroidism and ophthalmopathy. As for the study in general: Specimen type is peripheral blood, collected at initial diagnosis prior to any treatment.

Study-wide results and limits: Before onset, by a median of around 6.4 months, the model predicted ophthalmopathy.

This CDR3 region has 13 residues. CDR1 is ENHRY, CDR2 SYGVKD, per germline. Germline trimming cut 9 bases from V and 3 bases from J; bases unmatched to any gene: 6. The PBMCs were taken from approximately 11 ml of fresh peripheral blood. Amplification yielded TCR beta CDR3 regions, with RNA transcripts as the source. The HTBI primer set was used in a first-round RT-PCR of the TCR CDR3. One entry per CDR3 protein, called by TCRdb with MiXCR from the multiplex PCR reads. The table lists 500,000 to 750,000 distinct CDR3 sequences, 12% to 15% of them singletons. This clonotype was seen a handful of times. What it binds is not known.

The source is a woman under 30 with Graves' ophthalmopathy. The rearrangement joins TRBV10-3 to TRBJ1-1; 8 bases align to TRBD1. Sample: blood. The CDR3 here is CAIDRGKDTEAFF. The CDR3 region has the DNA TGTGCCATAGACAGGGGAAAGGACACTGAAGCTTTCTTT.